Detailed here is one T cell receptor (beta chain). Original analysis: Reference gene primer amplification gave nucleated cell count estimates. Only in-frame clones appear in the TCRdb table, and some are missing; sequencing was by immunoSEQ multiplex PCR. That table furnishes V, J and clone size, whereas the DNA furnished D and trimming. This table has 350,000 to 500,000 clones, 70% to 90% appearing once. The data stem from a study of blood T cell repertoires in COVID-19. Overall study context: Some COVID-19 samples were acute and others convalescent; all came from the United States, Italy and Spain.

Trimming removed 3 bases from V and 4 bases from J, with 10 bases in between. The CDR3 sequence is 14 residues long. Germline CDR1 reads SGHNT; CDR2 reads YENEEA. Sequenced material: PBMCs or T cells enriched from blood (not recorded which). The chain uses TRBV11-3 and TRBJ1-3, with D unclear. The sequence was obtained from a woman aged 18-30 years who had been exposed to COVID-19. The DNA for the CDR3 is TGTGCCAGCAGCTTTGGCGGGTCCGGAAACACCATATATTTT. This gives the protein CASSFGGSGNTIYF.